Following are 8 T cell receptor beta chains from one sample sequenced in a study of blood T cells in healthy people across ages (dated by TCRdb to the mid-2010s). The library was made by 5' RACE. The run used an Illumina HiSeq 2500. A second PCR of roughly 7 to 12 cycles was run with a J-beta primer mix and a sample-barcoded 5' primer. The public reads were quality trimmed at Q25 with fastp and then assembled into clones with MiXCR by TCRdb, keeping productive beta chains. Rows with a matching CDR3 protein are joined into one entry that keeps the most common DNA and genes. The sample has hundreds of thousands of distinct CDR3 sequences on record, 45% to 65% of them singletons. The ten largest clones capture over 35% of the sample. What was sequenced was blood. These TCRs come from a man in his fifties or sixties in good health.

The V call is TRBV28, the J call TRBJ1-5, with a possible D match to TRBD1 (6 bases). The CDR3 totals 14 residues. The V end was cut by 10 bases, the J end by 6 bases, with 19 bases between. The germline V gene has CDR1 MDHEN and CDR2 SYDVKM. CDR3 in amino acids: CATSVGGGGQPQHF. In nucleotides, the CDR3 is TGTGCCACCTCCGTGGGCGGGGGCGGTCAGCCCCAGCATTTT.

This clonotype was seen more than once but under ten times. The chain carries TRBV20-1 and TRBJ1-1, with D unclear. The CDR3 totals 12 residues. With 6 bases removed from V and 8 bases from J, the gap between germline ends came to 16 bases. Per germline, CDR1 DFQATT and CDR2 SNEGSKA (reference sequence). The CDR3 reads CSARRHASEAFF. Here the CDR3 DNA reads TGCAGTGCCCGTCGACACGCATCCGAAGCTTTCTTT.

V and J are TRBV20-1 and TRBJ2-2; D possibly corresponds to TRBD2 (5 bases). Germline CDR1 reads DFQATT; CDR2 reads SNEGSKA (reference sequence). Trimming shortened V by 6 bases and J by 7 bases, and 18 bases separated the two germline ends. CDR3 length: 14 amino acids. The CDR3 sequence: CSATGGAAGGELFF. CDR3 in DNA: TGCAGTGCGACCGGAGGTGCGGCGGGCGGGGAGCTGTTTTTT.

The genes are TRBV29-1 and TRBJ2-1; D is ambiguous. The CDR3 loop spans 13 amino acids. Germline CDR1 reads SQVTM; CDR2 reads ANQGSEA. The ends were cut back, 4 bases at V and 0 bases at J, with 7 bases in the middle. The CDR3 DNA is TGCAGCGTTGTTCAGCGCTCCTACAATGAGCAGTTCTTC. Protein product: CSVVQRSYNEQFF.

The chain links TRBV29-1 to TRBJ1-5; D gene uncertain. V dropped 5 bases and J dropped 4 bases, with 15 bases sitting between them. The CDR3 has 14 amino acids. From germline, CDR1 is SQVTM and CDR2 ANQGSEA. CDR3 nucleotide sequence: TGCAGCGTTAGGCTGGCAGGCACTAATCAGCCCCAGCATTTT. Protein product: CSVRLAGTNQPQHF.

In this sample, this clonotype turned up a few times. The chain combines TRBV5-1 with TRBJ2-1; no clear D. Per the germline V gene, CDR1 is SGHRS and CDR2 is YFSETQ. Trimming left V 4 bases short and J 7 bases short, with 15 bases between. The CDR3 sequence is 14 residues long. This chain's CDR3 is CASSLAGIGNEQFF. As DNA, the CDR3 is TGCGCCAGCAGCCTGGCCGGAATAGGGAATGAGCAGTTCTTC.

The chain uses TRBV6-5 and TRBJ2-4, with 9 bases lining up with TRBD1. This CDR3 has 16 amino acids. The germline gives CDR1 MNHEY, CDR2 SVGAGI. With V trimmed by 6 bases and J by 2 bases, 8 bases remained unmatched. CDR3 sequence: CASSWGGQGTKNIQYF. The CDR3 bases are TGTGCCAGCAGCTGGGGGGGACAGGGAACCAAAAACATTCAGTACTTC.

This rearrangement joins TRBV6-5 to TRBJ2-5; 9 nucleotides match TRBD2. The CDR3 totals 16 residues. Germline trimming cut 6 bases from V and 1 base from J; bases unmatched to any gene: 9. The germline gives CDR1 MNHEY, CDR2 SVGAGI. The CDR3 nucleotides read TGTGCCAGCAGAGCTGTTGCGGGGGGGCCCCAAGAGACCCAGTACTTC. It specifies CASRAVAGGPQETQYF.